The 19 T cell receptor beta chains below come from one sample, sequenced in a study of blood T cell repertoires in COVID-19. This table comes from immunoSEQ multiplex PCR, and its TCRdb copy is limited to in-frame clones, with some not included. The table shows about 160,000 clones, with roughly 87% occurring only once. The material sequenced was peripheral blood. All receptors derive from a woman aged 55-69 years with active or convalescent COVID-19.

The chain links TRBV6-4 to TRBJ1-1; D is possibly TRBD1 (5 bases). Per the germline V gene, CDR1 is MRHNA and CDR2 is SNTAGT. The CDR3 runs 13 residues. V was cut by 0 bases and J by 6 bases, with 8 bases left in between. CDR3 sequence (DNA): TGTGCCAGCAGTGACTCCCGGGGGGCTGAAGCTTTCTTT. Encoded protein: CASSDSRGAEAFF.

V usage is TRBV18 and J usage is TRBJ2-1; D gene uncertain. The CDR3 runs 13 residues. The germline V gene encodes CDR1 KGHSH and CDR2 LQKENI. Between the trimmed V and J ends, which lost 0 bases and 6 bases, there was a span of 6 bases. CDR3 sequence reads: CASSPPSSNEQFF. CDR3 DNA: TGTGCCAGCTCACCACCTAGCAGCAATGAGCAGTTCTTC.

V usage is TRBV4-3 and J usage is TRBJ1-2; 9 bases fit TRBD1. Germline CDR1 is LGHNA and CDR2 is YSLEER. This CDR3 spans 14 amino acids. Unmatched junction bases numbered 7, after V lost 4 bases and J lost 7 bases. The CDR3 sequence: CASSRDREGTGYTF. DNA of the CDR3: TGCGCCAGCAGCCGGGACAGGGAAGGGACTGGCTACACCTTC.

This clone showed up just once. The chain combines TRBV7-9 with TRBJ2-7; 7 bases line up with TRBD1. The CDR3 loop spans 15 amino acids. Germline assignment: CDR1 SEHNR and CDR2 FQNEAQ (reference sequence). The V and J ends lost 4 bases and 0 bases, in that order; junction bases with no gene match: 6. CDR3 protein: CASSSGTDSSYEQYF. The CDR3 region has the DNA TGTGCCAGCAGCTCCGGGACAGACAGCTCCTACGAGCAGTACTTC.

V usage is TRBV4-1 and J usage is TRBJ2-3; TRBD1 agrees at 11 bases. V gave up 1 base and J gave up 6 bases; unmatched junction bases: 9. Germline V gene lookup returns CDR1 MGHRA and CDR2 YSYEKL. The CDR3 loop spans 17 amino acids. This CDR3 is CASSQVGKDRGQDTQYF. The CDR3 region has the DNA TGCGCCAGCAGCCAAGTGGGCAAGGACAGGGGGCAGGATACGCAGTATTTT.

V is TRBV4-3 and J is TRBJ2-1; possibly TRBD1 for D (5 bases). The V gene's germline CDR1 is LGHNA and CDR2 YSLEER. The CDR3 covers 15 residues. Trimming removed 0 bases at V and 3 bases at J, with 9 bases between. DNA of the CDR3: TGCGCCAGCAGCCAAGAAAGCAGGGTCTACAATGAGCAGTTCTTC. This gives the protein CASSQESRVYNEQFF.

The chain links TRBV3-1 (or the pseudogene TRBV3-2) to TRBJ2-1, with TRBD2 identical over 10 bases. Germline V gene data show CDR1 as LGHDT and CDR2 as YNNKEL (reference sequence). This CDR3 has 13 amino acids. V shed 6 bases, J shed 9 bases, and the junction held 5 bases outside the gene matches. The CDR3 sequence: CASRQIAGGEQFF. The CDR3, as DNA: TGTGCCAGCAGACAAATAGCGGGGGGTGAGCAGTTCTTC.

CDR3 sequence reads: CASSQEGGNYGYTF. CDR3 nucleotide sequence: TGCGCCAGCAGCCAAGAAGGGGGAAACTATGGCTACACCTTC. The chain recombines TRBV4-3 with TRBJ1-2; tentatively, D is TRBD1 (6 bases). CDR1 and CDR2 (germline): LGHNA, YSLEER. The ends were cut back, 0 bases at V and 2 bases at J, with 7 bases in the middle. CDR3 length equals 14 residues.

This clone was picked up a small number of times. This rearrangement joins TRBV10-1 to TRBJ2-1; 9 bases are shared with TRBD2. V was pared by 8 bases and J by 5 bases, with 10 bases of the junction left unmatched. The CDR3 loop spans 15 amino acids. Germline values: CDR1 WNHNN, CDR2 SYGVQD (reference sequence). CDR3 nucleotide sequence: TGCGCCAGCTCCGGGGGCAGCGGGGGGCACAATGAGCAGTTCTTC. It is translated as CASSGGSGGHNEQFF.

The gene calls are TRBV12-5 and TRBJ1-1; D unresolved. The germline V gene has CDR1 LGHNT and CDR2 FRNRAP. V dropped 5 bases and J dropped 2 bases, with 9 bases sitting between them. The CDR3 consists of 13 residues. The DNA for the CDR3 is TGTGCTAGTGGTACTAATATTAACACTGAAGCTTTCTTT. Protein product: CASGTNINTEAFF.

This sequence joins TRBV11-2 and TRBJ2-3; 10 positions match TRBD1. Germline lookup yields CDR1 SGHAT and CDR2 FQNNGV. The V and J ends lost 0 bases and 4 bases, in that order; junction bases with no gene match: 4. There are 16 residues in the CDR3. The CDR3 nucleotides are TGTGCCAGCAGCTTAGAAACCGGGACAGGGGCAGATACGCAGTATTTT. Its protein is CASSLETGTGADTQYF.

This rearrangement joins TRBV4-3 to TRBJ1-3, with 8 nucleotides matching TRBD1. Germline V lookup: CDR1 LGHNA, CDR2 YSLEER. This CDR3 spans 16 amino acids. V dropped 3 bases and J dropped 7; count of bases not matched to a gene: 11. CDR3 residues: CASSQPAGTGVNTIYF. DNA of the CDR3: TGCGCCAGCAGCCAGCCAGCCGGGACAGGTGTGAACACCATATATTTT.

The chain employs TRBV3-1 (or the pseudogene TRBV3-2) and TRBJ2-4; TRBD1 matches at 7 bases. Trimming took 6 bases from V and 6 from J; bases not matched to a gene: 2. Per the germline V gene, CDR1 is LGHDT and CDR2 is YNNKEL (reference sequence). The CDR3 runs 12 residues. This chain's CDR3 is CASSRQGNIQYF. CDR3 coding DNA: TGTGCCAGCAGTCGACAGGGAAACATTCAGTACTTC.

V usage is TRBV5-5 and J usage is TRBJ1-1; D not certain. Germline V CDR1 and CDR2: SGHKS, YYEKEE (reference sequence). V lost 3 bases and J lost 0, with 12 bases in between. CDR3 length: 15 residues. The CDR3 DNA follows: TGTGCCAGCAGCTCCGGCCCAGGCATGAACACTGAAGCTTTCTTT. This translates into CASSSGPGMNTEAFF.

This chain uses TRBV12-3 or TRBV12-4 with TRBJ2-7; 8 bases are shared with TRBD1. The CDR3 covers 13 residues. V shed 7 bases and J 6 bases; nucleotides not matched to a gene: 8. The CDR3 is CASTPDRVTEQYF. The DNA for the CDR3 is TGTGCCAGCACCCCGGACAGGGTAACCGAGCAGTACTTC.

In its sample, this clone was seen once. The rearrangement links TRBV19 to TRBJ2-2, with D possibly TRBD2 on 7 matching bases. V lost 5 bases to trimming and J lost 4 bases, with 17 bases between them. The germline gives CDR1 LNHDA, CDR2 SQIVND (reference sequence). The CDR3 covers 16 residues. CDR3 loop: CASSWGLRGRTGELFF. The CDR3 bases are TGTGCCAGTAGTTGGGGCCTGCGGGGGCGCACCGGGGAGCTGTTTTTT.

This clone occurred once. The J gene is TRBJ2-3, the V gene TRBV9; 9 positions agree with TRBD2. This CDR3 comprises 15 residues. In germline, CDR1 is SGDLS, CDR2 YYNGEE. J gave up 7 bases and V 5 bases, and 11 bases lay outside the gene matches. The CDR3 DNA reads TGTGCCAGCAGTCCTCCAGGCGGGGGGGTAAATACGCAGTATTTT. Its protein product is CASSPPGGGVNTQYF.

The rearrangement uses TRBV6-2 or TRBV6-3 and TRBJ1-5; D perhaps matches TRBD1 (5 bases). This CDR3 region has 16 residues. The germline CDR1 and CDR2 sequences are MNHEY and SVGEGT. Trimming removed 5 bases from V and 1 base from J, with 15 bases in between. CDR3 amino acids: CASSRPGGVSNQPQHF. The CDR3 nucleotides are TGTGCCAGCAGTCGTCCGGGGGGGGTGAGCAATCAGCCCCAGCATTTT.

This chain links TRBV2 with TRBJ2-7; 7 nucleotides align to TRBD1. From germline, CDR1 is SNHLY and CDR2 FYNNEI. This CDR3 comprises 12 residues. Trimming took 3 bases from V and 6 from J; bases not matched to a gene: 2. The CDR3 sequence: CASSETGTEQYF. CDR3 DNA sequence: TGTGCCAGCAGTGAGACAGGGACCGAGCAGTACTTC. The full variable domain, rest sourced from reference TRBV2 and TRBJ2-7, is EPEVTQTPSHQVTQMGQEVILRCVPISNHLYFYWYRQILGQKVEFLVSFYNNEISEKSEIFDDQFSVERPDGSNFTLKIRSTKLEDSAMYFCASSETGTEQYFGPGTRLTVT.